Below, 18 T cell receptor beta chains from the same sample are listed, as sequenced in a study of sequential checkpoint blockade in melanoma. Assay used: immunoSEQ multiplex PCR; TCRdb lists only in-frame clones, some missing. The sample lists 17,000 or so clones, around 78% seen once, with roughly 21% in the top ten. Sample treatment: randomized to nivolumab then ipilimumab (arm A) or the reverse (arm B). This specimen consisted of CD8+ T cells sorted from blood (inferred from file names), obtained from a patient given nivolumab and ipilimumab in sequence. The source is a human donor with melanoma.

In this sample, this clone turned up a few times. The chain is built from TRBV6-1 and TRBJ1-5; D is unresolved. Germline values: CDR1 MNHNS, CDR2 SASEGT. This CDR3 has 15 amino acids. Trimming removed 2 bases at V and 1 base at J, with 9 bases between. The CDR3 DNA reads TGTGCCAGCAGTGAAATTGAGGGAAGCAATCAGCCCCAGCATTTT. Its translation is CASSEIEGSNQPQHF.

The rearrangement joins TRBV19 to TRBJ2-2; D possibly corresponds to TRBD2 (5 bases). This CDR3 has 13 amino acids. V was clipped by 3 bases and J by 6 bases, with 8 bases between them. In germline, CDR1 is LNHDA, CDR2 SQIVND (reference sequence). The CDR3 here is CASSIWGAGELFF. The CDR3 nucleotides are TGTGCCAGTAGTATTTGGGGAGCCGGGGAGCTGTTTTTT.

This clone was counted only a few times. This chain links TRBV10-3 with TRBJ2-1, with 11 bases fitting TRBD2. Germline V gene sequence: CDR1 ENHRY, CDR2 SYGVKD. J was trimmed by 5 bases and V by 6 bases; bases with no gene match: 0. The CDR3 runs 13 residues. The CDR3: CAIRGLADNEQFF. CDR3 coding DNA: TGTGCCATCAGGGGACTAGCGGACAATGAGCAGTTCTTC.

The J gene is TRBJ2-7, the V gene TRBV6-4; 12 nucleotides align to TRBD2. V lost 3 bases and J lost 0; bases outside the gene matches: 6. The germline CDR1 and CDR2 sequences are MRHNA and SNTAGT. There are 17 residues in the CDR3. The chain's CDR3 is CASSELAGGPYSYEQYF. The CDR3 region has the DNA TGTGCCAGCAGTGAACTAGCGGGAGGTCCTTACTCCTACGAGCAGTACTTC.

The chain is built from TRBV4-2 and TRBJ2-7; D remains ambiguous. V gave up 1 base and J gave up 2 bases, with 6 bases separating them. This CDR3 is built from 13 residues. The germline gives CDR1 LGHNA, CDR2 YNFKEQ. The CDR3 loop reads CASSQGRAYEQYF. The CDR3 coding sequence is TGTGCCAGCAGCCAAGGACGGGCCTACGAGCAGTACTTC.

The chain uses TRBV6-5 and TRBJ1-1; the match to TRBD1 covers 7 bases. The length of the CDR3 is 13 residues. V dropped 5 bases and J dropped 3; count of bases not matched to a gene: 3. CDR1 MNHEY and CDR2 SVGAGI come from the germline V gene. The CDR3 is CASSITGDTEAFF. CDR3 nucleotides: TGTGCCAGCAGTATTACAGGGGACACTGAAGCTTTCTTT.

With regard to this clone: At one end the junction does not follow the germline gene, possibly because of a read error. The rearrangement uses TRBV5-1 and TRBJ2-7; D possibly corresponds to TRBD1 (6 bases). Germline values: CDR1 SGHRS, CDR2 YFSETQ. The CDR3 loop spans 13 amino acids. CDR3 in amino acids: CASSWTVPGEQYF. CDR3 in DNA: TGTGCCAGCAGCTGGACAGTTCCCGGCGAGCAGTACTTC.

This clone has just one count. The chain recombines TRBV6-5 with TRBJ2-7, with a weak D call TRBD1 (6 bases). This CDR3 comprises 13 residues. Trimming took off 4 bases at V and 2 bases at J, with 9 bases between the two ends. Germline V CDR1 and CDR2: MNHEY, SVGAGI. CDR3 sequence: CASSWSGAYEQYF. CDR3 bases: TGTGCCAGCAGTTGGTCAGGGGCCTACGAGCAGTACTTC.

CDR3 protein: CASSPPTSANYGYTF. For the CDR3, the DNA is TGTGCCAGCAGCCCCCCCACGTCAGCTAACTATGGCTACACCTTC. The chain links TRBV7-9 to TRBJ1-2; D is unresolved. The germline V gene has CDR1 SEHNR and CDR2 FQNEAQ (reference sequence). Trimming took off 5 bases at V and 0 bases at J, with 13 bases between the two ends. The CDR3 consists of 15 residues.

The chain joins TRBV7-8 to TRBJ2-5; the match to TRBD1 covers 9 bases. TRBJ2-7 matches the DNA end more closely, so the J call is doubtful. This CDR3 region has 17 residues. Germline loops: CDR1 SGHVS, CDR2 FQNEAQ. The CDR3 DNA follows: TGTGCCAGCAGCTTAATCTATCCGGGACAGGGCACCTACGAGCAGTACTTC. Translating gives CASSLIYPGQGTYEQYF.

This rearrangement joins TRBV5-4 to TRBJ2-1, with 10 bases matching TRBD1. Looked up from germline, CDR1 is SGHNT and CDR2 is YYREEE (reference sequence). The CDR3 consists of 15 residues. V trimming: 5 bases; J trimming: 7 bases; junction bases outside the gene matches: 9. The CDR3 region has the DNA TGTGCCAGCAGTTTCCCGGGACAGGGGATGAATGAGCAGTTCTTC. Protein sequence: CASSFPGQGMNEQFF.

There are a few counts of this clone. This rearrangement joins TRBV19 to TRBJ1-4; 7 bases are shared with TRBD1. Trimming at V came to 5 bases and at J to 3 bases, leaving 6 bases not matched to a gene. CDR1 and CDR2 (germline): LNHDA, SQIVND (reference sequence). The CDR3 runs to 15 residues. The CDR3 region has the DNA TGTGCCAGTAGTCCAAGGACAGGACCTAATGAAAAACTGTTTTTT. It translates to CASSPRTGPNEKLFF.

The chain carries TRBV9 and TRBJ2-1; the D gene is possibly TRBD2 (6 bases). CDR3 length equals 16 residues. V was clipped by 3 bases and J by 0 bases, with 13 bases between them. Germline V lookup: CDR1 SGDLS, CDR2 YYNGEE. CDR3 in DNA: TGTGCCAGCAGCGGGGCTAGCGACGGCTCCTACAATGAGCAGTTCTTC. Encoded protein: CASSGASDGSYNEQFF.

This chain joins TRBV19 and TRBJ1-2; weak D call: TRBD1 (6 bases). Per germline, CDR1 LNHDA and CDR2 SQIVND (reference sequence). V was shortened by 1 base and J by 5 bases, with 14 bases between the two germline ends. The CDR3 loop spans 15 amino acids. In DNA, the CDR3 is TGTGCCAGTAGTATAGCAGGGGATTCACGGTATGGCTACACCTTC. Amino acids: CASSIAGDSRYGYTF.

V is TRBV7-9 and J is TRBJ2-1; 9 positions agree with TRBD1. Germline assignment: CDR1 SEHNR and CDR2 FQNEAQ (reference sequence). V lost 5 bases, J lost 2 bases, and 7 bases stayed unmatched. The CDR3 extends over 16 amino acids. The CDR3 sequence is CASSHRTGATYNEQFF. The CDR3 DNA is TGTGCCAGCAGCCATAGGACAGGGGCGACCTACAATGAGCAGTTCTTC. Full variable domain (missing parts from reference TRBV7-9 and TRBJ2-1): DTGVSQNPRHKITKRGQNVTFRCDPISEHNRLYWYRQTLGQGPEFLTYFQNEAQLEKSRLLSDRFSAERPKGSFSTLEIQRTEQGDSAMYLCASSHRTGATYNEQFFGPGTRLTVL.

The chain employs TRBV27 and TRBJ2-7; perhaps TRBD2 as D (6 bases). The CDR3 is 15 residues long. With 3 bases removed from V and 3 bases from J, the gap between germline ends came to 15 bases. Germline CDR1 reads MNHEY; CDR2 reads SMNVEV (reference sequence). The CDR3 loop is CASSFGAGRYYEQYF. As DNA, the CDR3 is TGTGCCAGCAGTTTTGGGGCAGGGAGGTACTACGAGCAGTACTTC.

This clone was counted once. This rearrangement joins TRBV7-8 to TRBJ2-5, with 9 positions matching TRBD2. The ends lost 4 bases at V and 4 bases at J; junction bases unmatched: 13. The CDR3 covers 17 residues. CDR1 and CDR2 (germline): SGHVS, FQNEAQ. The CDR3 loop reads CASSSRVAGEFAETQYF. The CDR3 DNA sequence: TGTGCCAGCAGCTCACGCGTAGCGGGAGAGTTCGCAGAGACCCAGTACTTC.

The gene calls are TRBV12-1 and TRBJ1-6. TRBV12-1 is classified as a pseudogene. The CDR3 length is 16 residues. CDR3 amino acids: CASSLSRRGLNSPLHF. CDR3 bases: TGTGCCAGCAGCCTTAGTAGGCGGGGGCTGAATTCACCCCTCCACTTT.